The clone carrying this TCR beta chain appeared a few times. The germline V gene has CDR1 SEHNR and CDR2 FQNEAQ (reference sequence). V dropped 1 base and J dropped 6 bases, with 12 bases sitting between them. This CDR3 region has 14 residues. The entry originates in a study of early T cells in non-severe SARS-CoV-2 infection. Tagging with unique molecular identifiers was applied to individual cDNA molecules. MiXCR was run by TCRdb on the 5' RACE reads, yielding one entry per CDR3 protein. The repertoire consists of tens of thousands of distinct CDR3 sequences, with 14% to 15% occurring once and the leading ten covering 4.5% to 7%.

This chain connects TRBV7-9 to TRBJ1-2, with D hard to call. Sequencing was performed on whole blood. This receptor was identified in an adult who was a healthcare worker with PCR-confirmed SARS-CoV-2 infection or an uninfected control (not recorded which). The CDR3, as DNA: TGTGCCAGCAGCTTAGGGGCCAACTCAAATGGCTACACCTTC. It is translated as CASSLGANSNGYTF.